The 21 T cell receptor beta chains below were found in one sample sequenced in a study of Ad26.COV2.S vaccination and SARS-CoV-2 variants. Measured with immunoSEQ multiplex PCR; TCRdb has only the in-frame clones, and not every one. The repertoire holds roughly 330,000 clones, roughly 88% seen once, with roughly 6% in the top ten. The treatment was: some 19 received Ad26.COV2.S at low or high dose, single or two shots; roughly five received placebo; per-sample allocation not given. Sampling took place 63 days after the first vaccine or placebo injection. Sequencing was performed on peripheral blood, taken in a trial of Ad26.COV2.S vaccine versus placebo. The receptors come from a person aged 18 to 65 who received the Ad26.COV2.S COVID-19 vaccine or a placebo.

The CDR3 bases are TGTGCCAGCAGCTTGAGTAGCGGCACCACAGATACGCAGTATTTT. Protein product: CASSLSSGTTDTQYF. The chain is built from TRBV5-8 and TRBJ2-3; a weak D match, TRBD2 (6 bases). Germline assignment: CDR1 SGHTS and CDR2 YDEGEE. Between the trimmed V and J ends, which lost 1 base and 2 bases, there was a span of 11 bases. The CDR3 covers 15 residues.

This chain links TRBV7-8 with TRBJ1-1; 9 bases fit TRBD1. CDR1 SGHVS and CDR2 FQNEAQ come from the germline V gene. The CDR3 has 16 amino acids. Trimming cost V 6 bases and J 6 bases; bases outside gene matches: 14. Here the CDR3 reads CASSLFTGTGIPEAFF. Here the CDR3 DNA reads TGTGCCAGCAGTCTTTTTACCGGGACAGGGATACCTGAAGCTTTCTTT.

This clone was counted only a few times. Distinct nucleotide sequences in the sample also encode this CDR3. The CDR3 DNA sequence: TGCGCCAGCAGCTTGGCGAACACTGAAGCTTTCTTT. Protein product: CASSLANTEAFF. The chain uses TRBV5-1 and TRBJ1-1; D is unclear. V gave up 0 bases and J gave up 1 base, with 1 base separating them. There are 12 residues in the CDR3. Germline V lookup: CDR1 SGHRS, CDR2 YFSETQ.

V usage is TRBV28 and J usage is TRBJ1-2; weak D call: TRBD1 (5 bases). Trimming took 7 bases from V and 5 from J, leaving 17 bases between them. Germline lookup yields CDR1 MDHEN and CDR2 SYDVKM. CDR3 length equals 14 residues. The CDR3, as DNA: TGTGCCAGCACTTTCGGGCCCCGGGGGTATGGCTACACCTTC. Amino acid sequence: CASTFGPRGYGYTF.

The gene calls are TRBV6-5 and TRBJ2-7; possibly TRBD2 for D (5 bases). V dropped 6 bases and J dropped 2 bases, with 14 bases sitting between them. This CDR3 contains 14 residues. From germline, CDR1 is MNHEY and CDR2 SVGAGI. The CDR3 region is CASRNPGTTYEQYV. The CDR3 DNA sequence: TGTGCCAGCAGAAACCCGGGAACGACCTACGAGCAGTACGTC.

The chain uses TRBV5-4 and TRBJ2-3, with 12 bases aligning to TRBD2. Germline V gives CDR1 SGHNT, CDR2 YYREEE (reference sequence). The CDR3 is made up of 18 amino acids. V lost 1 base and J lost 5; bases outside the gene matches: 11. CDR3 sequence reads: CASSLTSLAGGQRDTQYF. CDR3 bases: TGTGCCAGCAGCTTGACTTCTCTAGCGGGAGGGCAGAGAGATACGCAGTATTTT.

The rearrangement joins TRBV11-2 to TRBJ1-1; 9 nucleotides line up with TRBD1. The germline gives CDR1 SGHAT, CDR2 FQNNGV. V lost 1 base and J lost 7; bases outside the gene matches: 13. This CDR3 region has 17 residues. The CDR3 DNA sequence: TGTGCCAGCAGCTTAGCCGCTCCCAGGACAGGGGAAGGTGAAGCTTTCTTT. Protein product: CASSLAAPRTGEGEAFF.

The gene calls are TRBV4-3 and TRBJ1-1; D gene ambiguous. The CDR3 is made up of 15 amino acids. Looked up from germline, CDR1 is LGHNA and CDR2 is YSLEER. V shed 1 base and J shed 4 bases, with 13 bases lying between them. In DNA form, the CDR3 reads TGCGCCAGCAGCCAAGGGTCCTCGGATGGCACTGAAGCTTTCTTT. Residues: CASSQGSSDGTEAFF.

A single count supports this clone. The V and J genes are TRBV7-9 and TRBJ1-2; 7 bases match TRBD1. Germline CDR1 is SEHNR and CDR2 is FQNEAQ (reference sequence). Trimming took 5 bases from V and 12 from J; bases not matched to a gene: 9. This CDR3 region has 12 residues. The CDR3 region has the DNA TGTGCCAGCAGCCCAAACGACAGGGCGAACACCTTC. Translated, it gives CASSPNDRANTF. Drawing the rest from reference TRBV7-9 and TRBJ1-2, the complete variable domain is DTGVSQNPRHKITKRGQNVTFRCDPISEHNRLYWYRQTLGQGPEFLTYFQNEAQLEKSRLLSDRFSAERPKGSFSTLEIQRTEQGDSAMYLCASSPNDRANTFGSGTRLTVV.

This clone is a singleton in its sample. The chain has TRBV5-8 and TRBJ2-5; no firm D call. V dropped 2 bases and J dropped 5 bases, with 13 bases sitting between them. Germline V gene sequence: CDR1 SGHTS, CDR2 YDEGEE. The CDR3 length is 14 residues. The DNA for the CDR3 is TGTGCCAGCAGCTTTTGGGTGAAAGCGGAGACCCAGTACTTC. It yields the protein CASSFWVKAETQYF.

This sequence joins TRBV7-9 and TRBJ1-1; 11 bases fit TRBD1. V was clipped by 4 bases and J by 3 bases; unmatched bases: 1. CDR3 size: 14 residues. The germline CDR1 and CDR2 sequences are SEHNR and FQNEAQ (reference sequence). CDR3 sequence: CASSSGQGDTEAFF. In nucleotides, the CDR3 is TGTGCCAGCAGCTCGGGACAGGGGGACACTGAAGCTTTCTTT. Full variable domain (outside the CDR3, taken from reference TRBV7-9 and TRBJ1-1): DTGVSQNPRHKITKRGQNVTFRCDPISEHNRLYWYRQTLGQGPEFLTYFQNEAQLEKSRLLSDRFSAERPKGSFSTLEIQRTEQGDSAMYLCASSSGQGDTEAFFGQGTRLTVV.

As DNA, the CDR3 is TGCAGCGCGAATTCAGGGGGTTTTGGCTCCTACGAGCAGTACTTC. Encoded protein: CSANSGGFGSYEQYF. The V and J genes are TRBV29-1 and TRBJ2-7, with 7 nucleotides matching TRBD1. V gave up 7 bases and J gave up 0 bases; unmatched junction bases: 12. The CDR3 loop spans 15 amino acids. CDR1 is SQVTM and CDR2 is ANQGSEA in the germline V gene.

The chain links TRBV9 to TRBJ2-5; the D call may be TRBD1 or TRBD2 (5 bases each). CDR1 is SGDLS, CDR2 YYNGEE, per germline. The germline V and J ends were trimmed by 3 bases and 5 bases, with 14 bases remaining between them. There are 14 residues in the CDR3. Here the CDR3 DNA reads TGTGCCAGCAGCGGGGGACCATCCCAGGAGACCCAGTACTTC. Its protein is CASSGGPSQETQYF.

This clone was seen a single time. The rearrangement joins TRBV24-1 to TRBJ2-1; tentative D call: TRBD1 (6 bases). CDR1 is KGHDR and CDR2 is SFDVKD in the germline V gene. This CDR3 has 15 amino acids. Trimming removed 5 bases from V and 6 bases from J, with 16 bases in between. The CDR3 loop is CATSGDPGHPNEQFF. The CDR3 nucleotides are TGTGCCACCAGTGGCGACCCGGGACACCCCAATGAGCAGTTCTTC.

The chain has TRBV29-1 and TRBJ1-1; perhaps TRBD1 as D (5 bases). V lost 6 bases and J lost 1, with 18 bases in between. The germline V gene has CDR1 SQVTM and CDR2 ANQGSEA. This CDR3 region has 15 residues. The CDR3 reads CSVLPGLAENTEAFF. The CDR3 coding sequence is TGCAGCGTCTTGCCAGGGCTAGCGGAGAACACTGAAGCTTTCTTT.

This chain joins TRBV24-1 and TRBJ2-1; 10 positions match TRBD2. Germline CDR1 and CDR2: KGHDR and SFDVKD. The CDR3 contains 15 residues. Unmatched junction bases numbered 5, after V lost 10 bases and J lost 0 bases. The CDR3 is CATQASGGSYNEQFF. CDR3 bases: TGTGCCACTCAGGCTAGCGGGGGCTCCTACAATGAGCAGTTCTTC.

The gene calls are TRBV29-1 and TRBJ1-1, with D hard to call. The CDR3 extends over 12 amino acids. Germline CDR1 and CDR2: SQVTM and ANQGSEA. V was cut by 2 bases and J by 7 bases, with 11 bases left in between. The CDR3 sequence is CSVEPQSNEAFF. The CDR3 DNA follows: TGCAGCGTTGAACCCCAGAGCAATGAAGCTTTCTTT.

CDR3 amino acids: CASSLVSGATDTQYF. The CDR3, as DNA: TGTGCCAGCAGCTTGGTATCAGGGGCAACAGATACGCAGTATTTT. The chain employs TRBV5-4 and TRBJ2-3, with D possibly matching TRBD1 (6 bases). CDR1 and CDR2 (germline): SGHNT, YYREEE (reference sequence). This CDR3 has 15 residues. Trimming cost V 0 bases and J 3 bases, with 11 bases left between them.

Turning to this clone: This specimen includes other DNA sequences encoding the same CDR3. The J gene is TRBJ2-5, the V gene TRBV3-1 (or the pseudogene TRBV3-2); 14 nucleotides align to TRBD2. Germline lookup yields CDR1 LGHDT and CDR2 YNNKEL (reference sequence). The J segment lost 5 bases and the V segment lost 4 bases, leaving 3 bases of the junction unmatched. The CDR3 extends over 15 amino acids. The CDR3 sequence is CASSLRTSGGETQYF. CDR3 sequence (DNA): TGTGCCAGCAGCCTCCGGACTAGCGGGGGGGAGACCCAGTACTTC.

The chain is built from TRBV5-1 and TRBJ2-2, with 7 bases that match TRBD2. Losses at the gene ends were 4 bases for V and 4 bases for J; bases not matched to a gene: 16. The CDR3 is made up of 18 amino acids. The germline V gene encodes CDR1 SGHRS and CDR2 YFSETQ. The CDR3 spells CASSNRIAGTMSTGELFF. In DNA, the CDR3 is TGCGCCAGCAGCAACCGGATAGCGGGTACGATGAGCACCGGGGAGCTGTTTTTT. The variable domain in full, with the rest retrieved from reference TRBV5-1 and TRBJ2-2, is KAGVTQTPRYLIKTRGQQVTLSCSPISGHRSVSWYQQTPGQGLQFLFEYFSETQRNKGNFPGRFSGRQFSNSRSEMNVSTLELGDSALYLCASSNRIAGTMSTGELFFGEGSRLTVL.

This sequence joins TRBV3-1 (or the pseudogene TRBV3-2) and TRBJ1-5, with 8 positions matching TRBD1. Germline CDR1 and CDR2: LGHDT and YNNKEL (reference sequence). J gave up 6 bases and V 2 bases, and 9 bases lay outside the gene matches. The CDR3 contains 16 residues. The CDR3 region has the DNA TGTGCCAGCAGCCAATTGCAGGGGGCGAAAGGTCAGCCCCAGCATTTT. This encodes CASSQLQGAKGQPQHF.